These 28 T cell receptor beta chains came from one sample sequenced in a study of T cells in Graves' hyperthyroidism and ophthalmopathy. Amplification targeted TCR beta CDR3 regions from RNA transcripts. Using the HTBI primer set, a first-round RT-PCR was run on the TCR CDR3. TCRdb reprocessed the multiplex PCR reads with MiXCR, giving one entry per CDR3 protein. Here the sample spans 350,000 to 400,000 distinct CDR3 sequences, under 15% being singletons. The specimen sequenced was blood. Source of these receptors: a woman aged 30 to 39 with Graves' hyperthyroidism.

The sample holds many counts of this clonotype. The chain uses TRBV28 and TRBJ2-2; D is unresolved. V shed 8 bases and J shed 0 bases, with 13 bases lying between them. The CDR3 runs to 15 residues. Germline-derived CDR1 and CDR2 are MDHEN and SYDVKM. The CDR3 DNA reads TGTGCCAGCCGCCTGCTACAGTCGAACACCGGGGAGCTGTTTTTT. Its translation: CASRLLQSNTGELFF.

This clonotype appeared many times. The chain is built from TRBV3-1 and TRBJ1-5; tentative D call: TRBD1 (6 bases). The CDR3 length is 18 residues. V was pared by 4 bases and J by 0 bases, with 19 bases between. Germline V gives CDR1 LGHDT, CDR2 YNNKEL (reference sequence). For the CDR3, the DNA is TGTGCCAGCAGCCGTTCATCGACAGGCGGATATAGCAATCAGCCCCAGCATTTT. Translated: CASSRSSTGGYSNQPQHF. The variable domain in full, with the rest retrieved from reference TRBV3-1 and TRBJ1-5, is DTAVSQTPKYLVTQMGNDKSIKCEQNLGHDTMYWYKQDSKKFLKIMFSYNNKELIINETVPNRFSPKSPDKAHLNLHINSLELGDSAVYFCASSRSSTGGYSNQPQHFGDGTRLSIL.

In this sample, this clonotype turned up many times. Relative to the germline gene, one junction end is altered; a read error may explain this. V is TRBV5-1 and J is TRBJ2-7; 10 bases are a match to TRBD2. Germline V CDR1 and CDR2: SGHRS, YFSETQ. The CDR3 covers 15 residues. The CDR3 loop is CASSPLAGSSYEQYF. The DNA for the CDR3 is TGTGCCAGCAGTCCACTAGCGGGAAGCTCCTACGAGCAGTACTTC.

This clonotype was counted ten times or more. V usage is TRBV11-1 and J usage is TRBJ2-3, with 8 bases aligning to TRBD1. V lost 4 bases and J lost 0; bases outside the gene matches: 6. The CDR3 spans 16 residues. Germline values: CDR1 SGHAT, CDR2 FQDESV (reference sequence). CDR3 in DNA: TGTGCCAGCAGCTGGCAGGGGGCGGCTAGCACAGATACGCAGTATTTT. Translating it yields CASSWQGAASTDTQYF.

In this sample, this clonotype turned up many times. The gene calls are TRBV18 and TRBJ1-1, with TRBD1 as a possible D gene (5 bases). V lost 6 bases, J lost 1 base, and 9 bases lay in between. The germline V gene has CDR1 KGHSH and CDR2 LQKENI. CDR3 size: 13 residues. Here the CDR3 DNA reads TGTGCCAGCTCTCCGAGGGGGAACACTGAAGCTTTCTTT. It codes for CASSPRGNTEAFF.

The chain joins TRBV14 to TRBJ2-7; D not resolved. Trimming took off 1 base at V and 9 bases at J, with 7 bases between the two ends. The CDR3 length is 11 residues. Germline lookup yields CDR1 SGHDN and CDR2 FVKESK. The CDR3 region is CASSQGTLQYF. Written as DNA, the CDR3 is TGTGCCAGCAGCCAAGGAACCTTGCAGTACTTC.

The J gene is TRBJ2-2, the V gene TRBV6-5; 12 nucleotides agree with TRBD2. V trimming: 0 bases; J trimming: 5 bases; junction bases outside the gene matches: 7. The CDR3 runs 18 residues. Germline CDR1 reads MNHEY; CDR2 reads SVGAGI. In nucleotides, the CDR3 is TGTGCCAGCAGTTACTCGTTGCTAGCGGGAGGGTGGACCGGGGAGCTGTTTTTT. It translates to CASSYSLLAGGWTGELFF.

In this sample, this clonotype turned up a few times. The junction does not match germline at one end; this may be a read error. The chain uses TRBV6-2 or TRBV6-3 and TRBJ2-7; 11 bases fit TRBD1. CDR1 is MNHEY and CDR2 is SVGEGT in the germline V gene. The CDR3 is 11 amino acids. CDR3 loop: CASSRTGGLDF. CDR3 bases: TGTGCCAGCTCCAGGACAGGGGGCTTGGACTTC.

This clonotype was seen ten or more times. This chain uses TRBV20-1 with TRBJ2-1; 9 nucleotides line up with TRBD2. Germline V gene sequence: CDR1 DFQATT, CDR2 SNEGSKA (reference sequence). The CDR3 contains 14 residues. V trimming: 6 bases; J trimming: 7 bases; junction bases outside the gene matches: 10. CDR3 sequence reads: CSAVVSGRINEQFF. CDR3 nucleotide sequence: TGCAGTGCCGTTGTTAGCGGGAGAATAAATGAGCAGTTCTTC.

This clonotype was observed at least ten times. The chain employs TRBV5-4 and TRBJ2-3, with 7 bases identical to TRBD2. V lost 0 bases and J lost 4; bases outside the gene matches: 11. This CDR3 has 17 amino acids. Germline V CDR1 and CDR2: SGHNT, YYREEE (reference sequence). The CDR3 region is CASSLVYGGRVADTQYF. The CDR3 nucleotides read TGTGCCAGCAGCTTGGTGTACGGCGGGAGAGTGGCAGATACGCAGTATTTT.

The chain recombines TRBV6-7 with TRBJ2-7; 11 nucleotides match TRBD2. TRBV6-7 is reported as an ORF; its role is uncertain. The CDR3 totals 22 residues. Trimming removed 2 bases from V and 3 bases from J; junction bases left unmatched: 24. CDR3 residues: CASSYQQFHYLGLAACNYEQYF. CDR3 coding DNA: TGTGCCAGCAGTTACCAACAGTTCCATTACTTGGGACTAGCGGCCTGTAACTACGAGCAGTACTTC.

This clonotype turned up a few times. This chain uses TRBV12-3 or TRBV12-4 with TRBJ2-6; no definite D call. With 2 bases removed from V and 2 bases from J, the gap between germline ends came to 10 bases. The CDR3 totals 16 residues. The CDR3 spells CASSLHQVTGANVLTF. DNA for the CDR3: TGTGCCAGCAGTTTACACCAGGTGACTGGGGCCAACGTCCTGACTTTC.

The rearrangement links TRBV4-1 to TRBJ2-7; 9 nucleotides align to TRBD1. The germline V gene has CDR1 MGHRA and CDR2 YSYEKL. The CDR3 contains 18 residues. V dropped 2 bases and J dropped 0; count of bases not matched to a gene: 11. CDR3 residues: CASSQFGVETGGSYEQYF. CDR3 nucleotides: TGCGCCAGCAGCCAATTTGGAGTGGAGACAGGGGGCTCCTACGAGCAGTACTTC.

This clonotype showed up many times. The gene calls are TRBV3-1 and TRBJ2-7, with a tentative D call TRBD1 (6 bases). The CDR3 covers 14 residues. The V end was cut by 0 bases, the J end by 4 bases, with 10 bases between. Germline V gives CDR1 LGHDT, CDR2 YNNKEL (reference sequence). The DNA of the CDR3 is TGTGCCAGCAGCCAAGAGAACAGGGAATACGAGCAGTACTTC. Translating gives CASSQENREYEQYF.

There are many counts of this clonotype. The V and J genes are TRBV11-2 and TRBJ2-1, with 15 bases fitting TRBD2. The V gene's germline CDR1 is SGHAT and CDR2 FQNNGV. V lost 4 bases, J lost 8 bases, and 9 bases stayed unmatched. CDR3 length equals 17 residues. CDR3 DNA: TGTGCCAGCAGCTCGTCCTCGGGACTAGCGGGAGGCCATGAGCAGTTCTTC. It is translated as CASSSSSGLAGGHEQFF.

This chain connects TRBV4-2 to TRBJ1-4, with 9 bases aligning to TRBD1. With 0 bases clipped from V and 6 bases from J, the junction kept 2 bases outside the gene matches. There are 15 residues in the CDR3. Germline V gene data show CDR1 as LGHNA and CDR2 as YNFKEQ. CDR3 coding DNA: TGTGCCAGCAGCCAAGAGGGACAGGGCGATGAAAAACTGTTTTTT. It specifies CASSQEGQGDEKLFF.

A remark on this clonotype: A single base separates this from a much larger clone, so it may be a read error. This rearrangement joins TRBV20-1 to TRBJ2-4; D could derive from TRBD1 or TRBD2 (5 bases each). CDR1 and CDR2 from the germline V gene are DFQATT and SNEGSKA (reference sequence). The CDR3 has 12 amino acids. CDR3 DNA: TGCAGCGCCTTGGGGGAAGGCAAAATTCAGTACTTC. Protein product: CSALGEGKIQYF.

This clonotype has only a few counts. V is TRBV11-2 and J is TRBJ1-5; weak D call: TRBD1 (5 bases). V lost 1 base and J lost 7, with 17 bases in between. In germline, CDR1 is SGHAT, CDR2 FQNNGV. The CDR3 length is 16 residues. The CDR3 DNA is TGTGCCAGCAGCTTAGGGGACCGCGGGCTCGGGCAGCCCCAGCATTTT. It is translated as CASSLGDRGLGQPQHF. Together with reference TRBV11-2 and TRBJ1-5, the CDR3 gives the full variable domain: EAGVAQSPRYKIIEKRQSVAFWCNPISGHATLYWYQQILGQGPKLLIQFQNNGVVDDSQLPKDRFSAERLKGVDSTLKIQPAKLEDSAVYLCASSLGDRGLGQPQHFGDGTRLSIL.

This clonotype was seen more than once but under ten times. V is TRBV20-1 and J is TRBJ2-7; D possibly uses TRBD1 or TRBD2 (5 bases each). The germline CDR1 and CDR2 sequences are DFQATT and SNEGSKA (reference sequence). V lost 2 bases to trimming and J lost 3 bases, with 11 bases between them. The CDR3 covers 13 residues. The CDR3 loop is CSARRGARYEQYF. The CDR3 coding sequence is TGCAGTGCTAGAAGAGGGGCGCGCTACGAGCAGTACTTC.

In this sample, this clonotype turned up many times. This chain links TRBV28 with TRBJ1-1; D is perhaps TRBD1 (6 bases). V was shortened by 6 bases and J by 4 bases, with 21 bases between the two germline ends. The germline CDR1 and CDR2 sequences are MDHEN and SYDVKM. The CDR3 is 16 amino acids. CDR3 residues: CASSHLGGVGGTEAFF. The CDR3 DNA is TGTGCCAGCAGCCATCTGGGGGGGGTAGGGGGCACTGAAGCTTTCTTT.

This clonotype was seen ten or more times. The chain is built from TRBV28 and TRBJ2-1, with a tentative D call TRBD2 (6 bases). The CDR3 length is 15 residues. Germline V gives CDR1 MDHEN, CDR2 SYDVKM. V was cut by 4 bases and J by 3 bases, with 13 bases left in between. The CDR3 nucleotides are TGTGCCAGCAGTTCGGAGGGCCCCGGCTACAATGAGCAGTTCTTC. It is translated as CASSSEGPGYNEQFF.

The sample holds many counts of this clonotype. V and J are TRBV3-1 and TRBJ2-1, with 9 positions matching TRBD2. Losses at the gene ends were 3 bases for V and 4 bases for J; bases not matched to a gene: 13. Looked up from germline, CDR1 is LGHDT and CDR2 is YNNKEL (reference sequence). The CDR3 contains 18 residues. The CDR3 coding sequence is TGTGCCAGCAGCCAGAGGGGCGGGACTAGCAGTCTATACAATGAGCAGTTCTTC. Translated: CASSQRGGTSSLYNEQFF.

Ten or more counts support this clonotype. The gene calls are TRBV2 and TRBJ1-5; 9 bases match TRBD1. The V gene end was trimmed by 3 bases and the J gene end by 2 bases; junction bases not matched to a gene: 8. This CDR3 spans 17 amino acids. In germline, CDR1 is SNHLY, CDR2 FYNNEI. The CDR3, as DNA: TGTGCCAGCAGTGATTTACAGGGGGCGGTGGGCAATCAGCCCCAGCATTTT. This codes for CASSDLQGAVGNQPQHF.

CDR3 amino acids: CASSQLDRGNTIYF. The CDR3 coding sequence is TGCGCCAGCAGCCAGCTGGACAGGGGAAACACCATATATTTT. The V call is TRBV4-1, the J call TRBJ1-3; 7 nucleotides align to TRBD1. V dropped 3 bases and J dropped 4; count of bases not matched to a gene: 3. Germline assignment: CDR1 MGHRA and CDR2 YSYEKL. The CDR3 has 14 amino acids.

This clonotype was observed a handful of times. V gene TRBV6-2 or TRBV6-3 combines with J gene TRBJ2-7, with D unclear. Trimming pared 0 bases from V and 5 bases from J, leaving 14 bases between. The V gene's germline CDR1 is MNHEY and CDR2 SVGEGT. The CDR3 consists of 15 residues. Here the CDR3 reads CASSYSYDSTDEQYF. The CDR3 nucleotides read TGTGCCAGCAGTTACTCTTATGATAGTACGGACGAGCAGTACTTC.

This clonotype was observed a handful of times. This chain links TRBV10-3 with TRBJ1-6; no definite D call. The CDR3 is made up of 14 amino acids. Trimming pared 3 bases from V and 7 bases from J, leaving 10 bases between. In germline, CDR1 is ENHRY, CDR2 SYGVKD. CDR3 nucleotide sequence: TGTGCCATCAGTGATCGGTTGTGGAATTCACCCCTCCACTTT. This encodes CAISDRLWNSPLHF.

This clonotype was observed a few times. This chain uses TRBV5-1 with TRBJ2-2; 9 bases agree with TRBD1. V dropped 5 bases and J dropped 5; count of bases not matched to a gene: 7. The CDR3 runs to 15 residues. Germline V CDR1 and CDR2: SGHRS, YFSETQ. CDR3 coding DNA: TGCGCCAGCAGTGGGGACAGGGTTAGGACCGGGGAGCTGTTTTTT. Translation: CASSGDRVRTGELFF.

This clonotype appeared many times. The J gene is TRBJ2-1, the V gene TRBV12-5, with 10 bases lining up with TRBD2. With 4 bases clipped from V and 8 bases from J, the junction kept 20 bases outside the gene matches. The germline CDR1 and CDR2 sequences are LGHNT and FRNRAP. There are 19 residues in the CDR3. Here the CDR3 reads CASGSTGAISGRASDEQFF. The CDR3 bases are TGTGCTAGTGGTTCGACGGGTGCCATCAGCGGGAGGGCCAGCGATGAGCAGTTCTTC.